This T cell receptor beta chain was recovered during a study of blood T cell repertoires in COVID-19. Study-wide context: Some COVID-19 samples were acute and others convalescent; all came from the United States, Italy and Spain. Sources were T cells, B-cell-depleted T cells, or PBMCs; the material itself was cDNA or gDNA.

Germline assignment: CDR1 MNHEY and CDR2 SVGAGI. This CDR3 is built from 14 residues. The V and J ends lost 5 bases and 7 bases, in that order; junction bases with no gene match: 8. Profiling relied on immunoSEQ multiplex PCR, and the TCRdb table lists in-frame clones only, not all of them. The data contain about 170,000 clones, almost 85% of them seen just once; the ten biggest clones take up around a fifth. The clonotype originates from a woman older than 75 with acute or convalescent COVID-19. The rearrangement uses TRBV6-5 and TRBJ1-1; the match to TRBD1 covers 9 bases. Sequencing used peripheral blood. CDR3 in DNA: TGTGCCAGCAGTCAGGGACAGGGTAACGGTGAAGCTTTCTTT. Its translation is CASSQGQGNGEAFF.